Below, 9 T cell receptor beta chains from the same sample are listed, as sequenced in a study of blood T cell repertoires in COVID-19. Profiled with immunoSEQ multiplex PCR; TCRdb holds only in-frame clones, not every one. The sample contains 65,000 to 80,000 clones, 86% of which appear only once. Sequencing input: peripheral blood. The receptors shown here come from a man aged 25 to 40 with acute or convalescent COVID-19.

This CDR3 reads CASRPPVAGAYEQYF. DNA for the CDR3: TGTGCCAGCAGACCTCCCGTAGCGGGAGCCTACGAGCAGTACTTC. The chain is built from TRBV6-2 or TRBV6-3 and TRBJ2-7; 9 nucleotides line up with TRBD2. With V trimmed by 6 bases and J by 2 bases, 8 bases remained unmatched. Per the germline V gene, CDR1 is MNHEY and CDR2 is SVGEGT. This CDR3 is 15 amino acids long.

This chain joins TRBV4-1 and TRBJ2-6; weak D call: TRBD1 (5 bases). The CDR3 is 16 amino acids. The V and J ends lost 1 base and 0 bases respectively, with 7 bases between them. Germline V gene lookup returns CDR1 MGHRA and CDR2 YSYEKL. The CDR3: CASSQGQYSGANVLTF. DNA for the CDR3: TGCGCCAGCAGCCAAGGACAGTACTCTGGGGCCAACGTCCTGACTTTC.

This chain links TRBV6-1 with TRBJ1-1; tentative D call: TRBD1 (6 bases). Germline V gene lookup returns CDR1 MNHNS and CDR2 SASEGT. The ends were cut back, 3 bases at V and 7 bases at J, with 9 bases in the middle. The CDR3 runs to 12 residues. DNA for the CDR3: TGTGCCAGCAGTGAGGGGGCCCATGAAGCTTTCTTT. It encodes CASSEGAHEAFF.

This clone was observed a handful of times. The chain joins TRBV19 to TRBJ1-4; 8 nucleotides agree with TRBD1. Germline V gives CDR1 LNHDA, CDR2 SQIVND (reference sequence). The CDR3 extends over 16 amino acids. With 3 bases clipped from V and 4 bases from J, the junction kept 7 bases outside the gene matches. The CDR3 bases are TGTGCCAGTAGTATTGGGACAGGCTTGAGTAATGAAAAACTGTTTTTT. Protein: CASSIGTGLSNEKLFF.

This chain links TRBV5-4 with TRBJ2-2; TRBD2 aligns across 11 bases. Trimming took 4 bases from V and 5 from J; bases not matched to a gene: 7. The germline V gene encodes CDR1 SGHNT and CDR2 YYREEE (reference sequence). There are 16 residues in the CDR3. The CDR3 is CASSPRTSGPTGELFF. CDR3 DNA sequence: TGTGCCAGCAGCCCTCGGACTAGCGGGCCGACCGGGGAGCTGTTTTTT. The full variable domain, with the rest looked up from reference TRBV5-4 and TRBJ2-2, is ETGVTQSPTHLIKTRGQQVTLRCSSQSGHNTVSWYQQALGQGPQFIFQYYREEENGRGNFPPRFSGLQFPNYSSELNVNALELDDSALYLCASSPRTSGPTGELFFGEGSRLTVL.

The chain links TRBV7-9 to TRBJ1-2; 7 nucleotides align to TRBD1. With V trimmed by 4 bases and J by 6 bases, 11 bases remained unmatched. The CDR3 loop spans 15 amino acids. Germline V lookup: CDR1 SEHNR, CDR2 FQNEAQ (reference sequence). The CDR3 DNA is TGTGCCAGCAGCTCCCGGGACAGCCGACTAGATGGCTACACCTTC. It specifies CASSSRDSRLDGYTF.

The gene calls are TRBV11-2 and TRBJ1-5; D is unresolved. The germline V gene has CDR1 SGHAT and CDR2 FQNNGV. The V and J ends lost 3 bases and 4 bases respectively, with 7 bases between them. The CDR3 spans 13 residues. CDR3 DNA sequence: TGTGCCAGCAGCTTGGTCAGAAATCAGCCCCAGCATTTT. The encoded protein is CASSLVRNQPQHF.

The V gene is TRBV7-2, the J gene TRBJ1-1, with D tentatively TRBD1 (6 bases). Trimming took 4 bases from V and 11 from J, leaving 20 bases between them. Germline V gives CDR1 SGHTA, CDR2 FQGNSA. The CDR3 spans 14 residues. The CDR3 DNA sequence: TGTGCCAGCAGCTCCCAGGCCTGGGCAGGGGAGGCTTTCTTT. Amino acid sequence: CASSSQAWAGEAFF.

The CDR3 loop reads CASSRALGTPEAFF. Here the CDR3 DNA reads TGTGCCAGCTCACGGGCCTTAGGGACACCTGAAGCTTTCTTT. The V and J genes are TRBV18 and TRBJ1-1, with D maybe TRBD1 (6 bases). This CDR3 contains 14 residues. V dropped 4 bases and J dropped 6 bases, with 15 bases sitting between them. CDR1 is KGHSH and CDR2 is LQKENI in the germline V gene.